These 24 T cell receptor beta chains came from one sample sequenced in a study of control samples from healthy donors and cancer patients. Clones were read by immunoSEQ multiplex PCR, and TCRdb kept only the in-frame ones, dropping some. Among about 70,000 clones, approximately 94% were seen once, and the ten largest hold 2.5% to 3%. The sample comprised blood. All receptors come from a woman in her 30s in good health.

The rearrangement uses TRBV9 and TRBJ2-5; 7 bases map to TRBD1. Germline V gives CDR1 SGDLS, CDR2 YYNGEE. CDR3 length: 14 residues. The ends lost 0 bases at V and 4 bases at J; junction bases unmatched: 3. Here the CDR3 reads CASSVGNRGETQYF. The CDR3 coding sequence is TGTGCCAGCAGCGTAGGAAACAGGGGAGAGACCCAGTACTTC.

The V and J genes are TRBV5-3 and TRBJ2-7, with 13 nucleotides matching TRBD2. TRBV5-3 is known as an ORF, though its function is uncertain. After removal of 2 bases from V and 4 bases from J, the junction contained 15 bases not matched to a gene. The CDR3 contains 19 residues. The CDR3 sequence is CARSFHVRTSGSRSYEQYF. CDR3 nucleotide sequence: TGTGCCAGAAGCTTCCACGTCCGGACTAGCGGGAGCCGTTCGTACGAGCAGTACTTC.

The chain is built from TRBV29-1 and TRBJ2-2; maybe TRBD1 (5 bases). Germline loops: CDR1 SQVTM, CDR2 ANQGSEA. Trimming cost V 5 bases and J 3 bases, with 10 bases left between them. The CDR3 loop spans 13 amino acids. The DNA of the CDR3 is TGCAGCGTTCCTGGGGCCTACACCGGGGAGCTGTTTTTT. As protein: CSVPGAYTGELFF.

V and J are TRBV7-9 and TRBJ2-7, with D uncertain. Per the germline V gene, CDR1 is SEHNR and CDR2 is FQNEAQ (reference sequence). V was trimmed by 1 base and J by 5 bases, leaving 6 bases between them. CDR3 length: 12 amino acids. The CDR3: CASSLDWHEQYV. CDR3 nucleotide sequence: TGTGCCAGCAGCTTAGATTGGCACGAGCAGTACGTC.

CDR3 sequence: CASSLQGARNSPLHF. CDR3 coding DNA: TGTGCCAGCAGCTTACAGGGGGCTAGGAATTCACCCCTCCACTTT. The V call is TRBV7-9, the J call TRBJ1-6; 8 nucleotides agree with TRBD1. Germline trimming cut 2 bases from V and 7 bases from J; bases unmatched to any gene: 4. This CDR3 has 15 amino acids. Germline V gene lookup returns CDR1 SEHNR and CDR2 FQNEAQ (reference sequence).

The rearrangement joins TRBV18 to TRBJ1-2; tentative D call: TRBD1 (5 bases). The germline V gene encodes CDR1 KGHSH and CDR2 LQKENI. V was shortened by 4 bases and J by 2 bases, with 5 bases between the two germline ends. CDR3 length: 12 amino acids. The chain's CDR3 is CASSRDNYGYTF. The CDR3 DNA reads as TGTGCCAGCTCACGGGACAACTATGGCTACACCTTC.

This chain joins TRBV19 and TRBJ1-2, with TRBD1 as a possible D gene (6 bases). The CDR3 contains 14 residues. CDR1 is LNHDA, CDR2 SQIVND, per germline (reference sequence). Trimming stripped 5 bases from V and 1 base from J, with 11 bases between. The CDR3 DNA is TGTGCCAGTAGTCCCGGGACACTTAACTATGGCTACACCTTC. This codes for CASSPGTLNYGYTF.

The chain couples TRBV4-2 to TRBJ2-2, with TRBD1 matching 9 bases. V lost 5 bases to trimming and J lost 6 bases; unmatched junction nucleotides: 7. The CDR3 spans 15 residues. CDR1 and CDR2 (germline): LGHNA, YNFKEQ. The CDR3 here is CASSTGTGYAGELFF. The CDR3 DNA sequence: TGTGCCAGCAGCACCGGGACAGGGTACGCCGGGGAGCTGTTTTTT.

This chain links TRBV28 with TRBJ2-7, with 8 bases lining up with TRBD2. Trimming cost V 6 bases and J 6 bases; bases outside gene matches: 13. The germline V gene has CDR1 MDHEN and CDR2 SYDVKM. The CDR3 sequence is 15 residues long. The CDR3 coding sequence is TGTGCCAGCAGGACTTGGGGGCGGGGGGCCACCGAGCAGTACTTC. This encodes CASRTWGRGATEQYF.

The rearrangement uses TRBV2 and TRBJ2-2; TRBD1 might be the D (5 bases). The length of the CDR3 is 13 residues. Trimming pared 7 bases from V and 4 bases from J, leaving 10 bases between. Germline V gene sequence: CDR1 SNHLY, CDR2 FYNNEI. In DNA, the CDR3 is TGTGCCAGCATGGTGGGGCGCACCGGGGAGCTGTTTTTT. Protein sequence: CASMVGRTGELFF.

The gene calls are TRBV5-5 and TRBJ2-2; perhaps TRBD1 as D (6 bases). V lost 2 bases and J lost 1, with 12 bases in between. Germline V lookup: CDR1 SGHKS, CDR2 YYEKEE (reference sequence). The CDR3 consists of 16 residues. CDR3 amino acids: CASSFYGRGNTGELFF. CDR3 DNA sequence: TGTGCCAGCAGCTTCTACGGCAGGGGGAACACCGGGGAGCTGTTTTTT.

The chain recombines TRBV5-1 with TRBJ1-2; D uncertain. This CDR3 is 15 amino acids long. CDR1 and CDR2 (germline): SGHRS, YFSETQ. Trimming shortened V by 0 bases and J by 4 bases, and 13 bases separated the two germline ends. The CDR3 nucleotides are TGCGCCAGCAGCTTGGTGCTGGGTTCAGCCTATGGCTACACCTTC. Translating it yields CASSLVLGSAYGYTF.

This clone occurred once. DNA of the CDR3: TGCGCCAGCAGCCCAGGACAGGGCTCCTACAATGAGCAGTTCTTC. Translated: CASSPGQGSYNEQFF. V usage is TRBV4-1 and J usage is TRBJ2-1, with 8 bases that match TRBD1. CDR3 length equals 15 residues. CDR1 is MGHRA and CDR2 is YSYEKL in the germline V gene. Unmatched junction bases numbered 2, after V lost 4 bases and J lost 0 bases.

This chain uses TRBV5-1 with TRBJ2-7; tentative D call: TRBD1 (6 bases). V dropped 5 bases and J dropped 0 bases, with 27 bases sitting between them. This CDR3 has 19 residues. Germline V gene lookup returns CDR1 SGHRS and CDR2 YFSETQ. The CDR3 reads CASRSLGTMMPPSSYEQYV. In DNA form, the CDR3 reads TGCGCCAGCAGGTCCCTAGGGACAATGATGCCCCCGAGCTCCTACGAGCAGTACGTC.

This chain joins TRBV6-5 and TRBJ1-1, with D perhaps TRBD1 (5 bases). V shed 6 bases and J shed 0 bases, with 8 bases lying between them. The CDR3 is made up of 13 amino acids. Germline CDR1 and CDR2: MNHEY and SVGAGI. CDR3 in DNA: TGTGCCAGCAGCCCAGGGATGAACACTGAAGCTTTCTTT. Translation: CASSPGMNTEAFF.

The DNA of the CDR3 is TGTGCCACCAGCAGAGTTGTCTTGGGGGAAAAACTGTTTTTT. It specifies CATSRVVLGEKLFF. J is TRBJ1-4 and V is TRBV15; no definite D call. V lost 1 base and J 8 bases, leaving 11 bases between the germline ends. The CDR3 length is 14 residues. Germline-derived CDR1 and CDR2 are LNHNV and YYDKDF (reference sequence).

This chain joins TRBV5-5 and TRBJ1-5; the D gene is possibly TRBD1 (5 bases). Between the trimmed V and J ends, which lost 4 bases and 5 bases, there was a span of 16 bases. Germline-derived CDR1 and CDR2 are SGHKS and YYEKEE (reference sequence). The length of the CDR3 is 15 residues. The CDR3 loop reads CASSPRGGTYQPQHF. The CDR3, as DNA: TGTGCCAGCAGCCCTAGGGGTGGGACCTATCAGCCCCAGCATTTT.

The CDR3 DNA reads TGTGCCAGCAGCCCGACTAGGAGCAATGAGCAGTTCTTC. Amino acids: CASSPTRSNEQFF. This chain joins TRBV5-4 and TRBJ2-1; D might be TRBD2 (6 bases). The germline V gene encodes CDR1 SGHNT and CDR2 YYREEE (reference sequence). V was trimmed by 4 bases and J by 6 bases, leaving 11 bases between them. The CDR3 spans 13 residues.

The genes are TRBV5-4 and TRBJ2-5; D ambiguous. CDR3 length: 15 residues. Germline loops: CDR1 SGHNT, CDR2 YYREEE (reference sequence). V lost 6 bases and J 2 bases, leaving 17 bases between the germline ends. The CDR3 protein is CASTSRRGEQETQYF. The DNA for the CDR3 is TGTGCCAGCACCTCCCGGCGAGGCGAGCAAGAGACCCAGTACTTC.

J is TRBJ2-2 and V is TRBV28; 11 nucleotides match TRBD1. The junction had 14 bases not matched to a gene; V was cut back by 1 base and J by 7 bases. The CDR3 runs to 19 residues. Germline V lookup: CDR1 MDHEN, CDR2 SYDVKM. CDR3 bases: TGTGCCAGCAGTTTATACAGTGGGACAGGGGGGTTCCTTGGCGGGGAGCTGTTTTTT. It is translated as CASSLYSGTGGFLGGELFF.

The count of this clone is one. The V and J genes are TRBV6-6 and TRBJ2-3, with 7 bases lining up with TRBD2. Trimming cost V 6 bases and J 0 bases; bases outside gene matches: 3. The CDR3 length is 14 residues. CDR1 is MNHNY, CDR2 SVGAGI, per germline (reference sequence). The CDR3 coding sequence is TGTGCCAGCAGCTGGGGGGGGAGCACAGATACGCAGTATTTT. Translation: CASSWGGSTDTQYF.

The chain recombines TRBV18 with TRBJ1-4, with D possibly being TRBD1 (6 bases). The germline CDR1 and CDR2 sequences are KGHSH and LQKENI. V was pared by 2 bases and J by 2 bases, with 12 bases between. The CDR3 is 16 residues long. In DNA, the CDR3 is TGTGCCAGCTCACCAGACAGGACAAAGACTAATGAAAAACTGTTTTTT. It translates to CASSPDRTKTNEKLFF.

Here the CDR3 reads CAISDFFSGGARNEQFF. The DNA for the CDR3 is TGTGCCATCAGTGACTTTTTTAGCGGGGGGGCTAGGAATGAGCAGTTCTTC. The V call is TRBV10-3, the J call TRBJ2-1, with TRBD2 matching over 11 bases. J was trimmed by 7 bases and V by 3 bases; bases with no gene match: 11. The CDR3 totals 17 residues. Per the germline V gene, CDR1 is ENHRY and CDR2 is SYGVKD.

This sequence joins TRBV24-1 and TRBJ2-3, with 10 bases lining up with TRBD2. CDR3 length equals 14 residues. J was trimmed by 9 bases and V by 3 bases; bases with no gene match: 5. CDR1 and CDR2 (germline): KGHDR, SFDVKD. CDR3 DNA sequence: TGTGCCACCAGTGATGGCCATAGCGGGGGGACGCAGTATTTT. This gives the protein CATSDGHSGGTQYF.